This is a list of T cell receptor beta chains from one sample in a study of a mutant IDH1 vaccine in newly diagnosed glioma. TCRdb's copy holds only in-frame clones and misses some; the assay was immunoSEQ multiplex PCR. Among about 54,000 clones listed, approximately 80% were seen once. The sample consisted of PBMCs, taken from a glioma patient treated with radiotherapy, temozolomide or both. The receptor set was obtained from a man between 18 and 29 years old with glioma. CDR3s include the opening cysteine and the closing phenylalanine or tryptophan. The D gene is left open where the match is weak. For some rows the clone size is stated as once, few or many, or as a class when expanded; others skip it.

clone_size	v_call	j_call	d_call	cdr3_aa	cdr3_nt
.	TRBV30	TRBJ1-2	TRBD1	CAWSSPYGTENYGYTF	TGTGCCTGGAGTAGCCCCTACGGGACAGAAAATTATGGCTACACCTTC
few	TRBV10-3	TRBJ1-1	TRBD1	CAISSTGGGWTEAFF	TGTGCCATCAGTTCCACAGGGGGCGGGTGGACTGAAGCTTTCTTT
few	TRBV18	TRBJ1-2	.	CASSPSDSPNYGYTF	TGTGCCAGCTCACCTTCTGACAGCCCTAACTATGGCTACACCTTC
few	TRBV30	TRBJ1-6	.	CAWSVAGVNSPLHF	TGTGCCTGGAGCGTGGCAGGGGTAAATTCACCCCTCCACTTT
.	TRBV19	TRBJ2-3	.	CASSVLGGTDTQYF	TGTGCCAGTAGTGTCTTAGGTGGCACAGATACGCAGTATTTT
.	TRBV5-5	TRBJ1-1	.	CASSSPGGGNTEAFF	TGTGCCAGCAGCTCCCCCGGGGGCGGGAACACTGAAGCTTTCTTT
.	TRBV28	TRBJ1-2	TRBD1	CASSTPGTAFYGYTF	TGTGCCAGCAGCACCCCCGGGACAGCATTTTATGGCTACACCTTC
.	TRBV30	TRBJ2-1	.	CAWSLGHLSSYNEQFF	TGTGCCTGGAGCCTTGGACATCTCAGCTCCTACAATGAGCAGTTCTTC
.	TRBV6-4	TRBJ1-3	TRBD1	CNLGPYRGSGNTIYF	TGTAACCTAGGGCCCTACAGGGGCTCTGGAAACACCATATATTTT
.	TRBV6-1	TRBJ1-3	.	CASRLQASGNTIYF	TGTGCCAGCAGGCTACAGGCCTCTGGAAACACCATATATTTT
.	TRBV4-1	TRBJ1-3	.	CASSQLYYSGNTIYF	TGCGCCAGCAGCCAATTGTACTACTCTGGAAACACCATATATTTT
.	TRBV10-3	TRBJ1-1	.	CAISAGTQMNTEAFF	TGTGCCATCAGCGCCGGGACACAGATGAACACTGAAGCTTTCTTT
medium-sized	TRBV4-2	TRBJ1-2	TRBD1	CASSLNRGPGNYGYTF	TGTGCCAGCAGCCTCAACAGGGGTCCAGGTAACTATGGCTACACCTTC
.	TRBV9	TRBJ2-3	.	CASNQGETQYF	TGTGCCAGCAACCAAGGGGAAACGCAGTATTTT
.	TRBV25-1	TRBJ2-2	.	CASGSWANTGELFF	TGTGCCAGCGGATCGTGGGCGAACACCGGGGAGCTGTTTTTT
.	TRBV7-8	TRBJ2-1	.	CASSSTSIAYNEQFF	TGTGCCAGCAGCTCCACTAGCATAGCCTACAATGAGCAGTTCTTC
.	TRBV5-1	TRBJ1-1	TRBD1	CASSFGTTGGQTEAFF	TGCGCCAGCAGCTTTGGCACGACAGGGGGCCAAACTGAAGCTTTCTTT
.	TRBV6-6	TRBJ1-4	.	CASSTPRLEPGEKLFF	TGTGCCAGCAGTACCCCGAGGCTGGAACCGGGGGAAAAACTGTTTTTT
.	TRBV5-1	TRBJ2-7	.	CASKHRPGASYEQYF	TGCGCCAGCAAACACCGACCAGGGGCGTCCTACGAGCAGTACTTC
hyperexpanded	TRBV5-6	TRBJ2-7	TRBD1	CASSGDSQVYEQYF	TGTGCCAGCAGCGGGGACAGCCAAGTCTACGAGCAGTACTTC
.	TRBV27	TRBJ1-1	.	CASSLRLSTEAFF	TGTGCCAGCAGTTTACGACTGAGTACTGAAGCTTTCTTT
.	TRBV5-1	TRBJ1-1	.	CASSRALNTEAFF	TGCGCCAGCAGCCGGGCCCTGAACACTGAAGCTTTCTTT
.	TRBV15	TRBJ2-7	.	CATSRGRWGSYEQYF	TGTGCCACCAGCAGGGGACGGTGGGGCTCCTACGAGCAGTACTTC
.	TRBV7-9	TRBJ1-2	.	CASSQREGPGYGYTF	TGTGCCAGCAGCCAACGGGAGGGGCCGGGCTATGGCTACACCTTC
.	TRBV7-9	TRBJ1-5	.	CASSLAVGNQPQHF	TGTGCCAGCAGCTTAGCAGTGGGCAATCAGCCCCAGCATTTT
.	TRBV19	TRBJ1-2	TRBD1	CASTLTGAVGYTF	TGTGCCAGTACCTTGACAGGGGCCGTTGGCTACACCTTC
.	TRBV7-9	TRBJ2-2	.	CASSPRGRGGELFF	TGTGCCAGCAGCCCACGGGGCAGGGGCGGGGAGCTGTTTTTT
.	TRBV29-1	TRBJ1-2	TRBD1	CSVEVKPGQGNHGYTF	TGCAGCGTTGAAGTTAAGCCGGGACAGGGAAACCATGGCTACACCTTC
.	TRBV15	TRBJ1-5	.	CATRGQSNQPQHF	TGTGCCACCCGCGGACAGAGCAATCAGCCCCAGCATTTT
.	TRBV9	TRBJ2-3	TRBD2	CASSVSGKGTDTQYF	TGTGCCAGCAGCGTTAGCGGGAAAGGGACAGATACGCAGTATTTT
.	TRBV4-1	TRBJ2-2	.	CASSQQRSIGTGELFF	TGCGCCAGCAGCCAGCAGCGTTCCATTGGGACCGGGGAGCTGTTTTTT
.	TRBV19	TRBJ1-1	.	CASSMDIRAFF	TGTGCCAGTAGTATGGACATAAGGGCTTTCTTT
once	TRBV15	TRBJ1-4	.	CATTAQATTNEKLFF	TGTGCCACCACTGCTCAGGCTACAACTAATGAAAAACTGTTTTTT
.	TRBV9	TRBJ1-2	TRBD1	CASSAAGTAYYGYTF	TGTGCCAGCAGCGCCGCCGGGACAGCCTACTATGGCTACACCTTC
.	TRBV29-1	TRBJ2-3	.	CSVDLHTDTQYF	TGCAGCGTTGACCTACACACAGATACGCAGTATTTT
.	TRBV13	TRBJ2-1	.	CASSLPPEEEQFF	TGTGCCAGCAGCTTACCCCCAGAGGAGGAGCAGTTCTTC
.	TRBV11-2	TRBJ1-1	.	CASSPVAGANTEAFF	TGTGCCAGCAGCCCGGTGGCGGGAGCGAACACTGAAGCTTTCTTT
.	TRBV6-4	TRBJ1-1	TRBD1	CASSSKQGTEAFF	TGTGCCAGCAGTTCAAAACAGGGGACTGAAGCTTTCTTT
.	TRBV6-5	TRBJ2-1	.	CASRPAMASNEQFF	TGTGCCAGCAGGCCCGCTATGGCATCCAATGAGCAGTTCTTC
.	TRBV5-1	TRBJ1-2	.	CASSVGPSATYGYTF	TGCGCCAGCAGCGTAGGTCCGTCAGCAACCTATGGCTACACCTTC
.	TRBV10-3	TRBJ1-1	TRBD1	CAIRGQIMNTEAFF	TGTGCCATCAGGGGACAGATAATGAACACTGAAGCTTTCTTT
.	TRBV13	TRBJ2-7	TRBD1	CASSPSTGKSSYEQYF	TGTGCCAGCAGCCCATCGACAGGGAAAAGCTCCTACGAGCAGTACTTC
.	TRBV18	TRBJ2-2	.	CASSPIQGGELFF	TGTGCCAGCTCACCCATTCAGGGCGGGGAGCTGTTTTTT
once	TRBV5-5	TRBJ1-5	.	CASSLVEGLGQPQHF	TGTGCCAGCAGCTTGGTGGAGGGTTTAGGGCAGCCCCAGCATTTT
.	TRBV25-1	TRBJ2-7	.	CASRGDSHSYEQYF	TGTGCCAGCAGGGGGGACTCCCACTCCTACGAGCAGTACTTC
few	TRBV28	TRBJ1-5	.	CASSLSGRPNQPQHF	TGTGCCAGCAGTTTAAGCGGCAGACCCAATCAGCCCCAGCATTTT
.	TRBV9	TRBJ2-3	TRBD2	CASSPGTGLMTDTQYF	TGTGCCAGCAGCCCCGGAACGGGACTAATGACAGATACGCAGTATTTT
.	TRBV9	TRBJ1-5	TRBD1	CASSPGDSSRPQHF	TGTGCCAGCAGCCCCGGGGACAGTTCCCGGCCCCAGCATTTT
.	TRBV10-3	TRBJ1-2	TRBD1	CAIGLGGTGDWVDGYTF	TGTGCCATCGGTCTGGGTGGGACAGGCGACTGGGTCGATGGCTACACCTTC
.	TRBV29-1	TRBJ2-7	.	CSVVPKRAFSYEQYF	TGCAGCGTTGTCCCAAAGCGGGCCTTCTCCTACGAGCAGTACTTC
once	TRBV11-2	TRBJ2-7	.	CASSFKAGFSYEQYF	TGTGCCAGCAGCTTTAAGGCGGGCTTCTCCTACGAGCAGTACTTC
few	TRBV7-2	TRBJ2-2	.	CASSPHDGKITGELFF	TGTGCCAGCAGCCCTCACGACGGGAAAATAACCGGGGAGCTGTTTTTT
.	TRBV9	TRBJ2-3	.	CASSVARGSDTQYF	TGTGCCAGCAGCGTAGCTCGGGGATCAGATACGCAGTATTTT
.	TRBV4-3	TRBJ2-3	TRBD1	CASSQIGGGTDTQYF	TGCGCCAGCAGCCAGATAGGGGGCGGGACAGATACGCAGTATTTT
.	TRBV28	TRBJ1-2	.	CASSFNDGRTVSGGYTF	TGTGCCAGCAGTTTCAACGATGGTAGGACGGTATCGGGTGGCTACACCTTC
.	TRBV13	TRBJ1-1	.	CASSLGRGNTEAFF	TGTGCCAGCAGTCTTGGACGGGGAAACACTGAAGCTTTCTTT
few	TRBV5-1	TRBJ1-1	.	CASSLFLNTEAFF	TGCGCCAGCAGCTTGTTTCTGAACACTGAAGCTTTCTTT
.	TRBV4-2	TRBJ1-6	.	CASSQVQVQALHF	TGTGCCAGCAGCCAAGTACAGGTGCAGGCCCTCCACTTT